This TCR beta chain was documented in a study of T cell repertoires in cytomegalovirus infection. Study-wide findings and caveats: Ex vivo responses were dominated by HLA-C-restricted CMV-specific TCR beta clonotypes. Individuals carrying CMV plus the relevant HLA were identified by cumulative frequency of public TCR beta families.

TCRdb reanalysed the reads using MiXCR and keeps one entry per CDR3 protein. Altogether 150,000 to 200,000 distinct CDR3 sequences are present, 20% to 25% being singletons, with the ten largest covering 25%. With respect to this clonotype: Its antigen is not known.

This specimen was CD8+ T cells from cultured PBMCs, taken from culture after CMV antigen stimulation. This sequence was found in a human donor in good health (CMV status not recorded). Some clones in this sample may be carry-over from other donors' samples.

CDR3 DNA: TGTGCCAGCAGTCCTCGGACGGGCCCCGTCGAGCAGTACTTC. It yields the protein CASSPRTGPVEQYF. The chain has TRBV6-6 and TRBJ2-7; the D is unclear. Germline CDR1 reads MNHNY; CDR2 reads SVGAGI (reference sequence). Deletions cut 5 bases from V and 6 bases from J, with 17 bases between. This CDR3 comprises 14 residues.